The 25 T cell receptor beta chains below all came from one sample that was sequenced in a study of CD8 T cells in ankylosing spondylitis. Study-wide findings and caveats: About 8 highly homologous variants made up a TCR beta motif, and this motif appeared characteristic of ankylosing spondylitis blood.

Their antigens are not known. Each CDR3 protein gets one entry after TCRdb re-called the 5' RACE reads with MiXCR. The profile shows about 340,000 distinct CDR3 sequences, 6.5% to 10% of them singletons. Sequencing was done on a sample of blood, either unsorted or a sorted T cell fraction (not recorded which). The receptors were sampled from a male donor with ankylosing spondylitis.

V usage is TRBV7-2 and J usage is TRBJ2-7, with 10 nucleotides matching TRBD2. Germline V lookup: CDR1 SGHTA, CDR2 FQGNSA. The CDR3 sequence is 14 residues long. Trimming cost V 6 bases and J 3 bases; bases outside gene matches: 5. As DNA, the CDR3 is TGTGCCAGCAGTTCCGGACTAGCGGTCTACGAGCAGTACTTC. Translated, it gives CASSSGLAVYEQYF.

The chain links TRBV7-3 to TRBJ2-2, with D tentatively TRBD1 or TRBD2 (5 bases each). V was pared by 4 bases and J by 4 bases, with 13 bases between. The CDR3 loop spans 15 amino acids. Germline V gene sequence: CDR1 SGHTA, CDR2 FQGTGA. CDR3 nucleotides: TGTGCCAGCAGCTCCACCGGGGACGCCACCGGGGAGCTGTTTTTT. The encoded protein is CASSSTGDATGELFF.

CDR3 protein: CASSTLAGATDTQYF. The CDR3 nucleotides read TGCGCCAGCAGCACGCTAGCGGGGGCCACAGATACGCAGTATTTT. The chain links TRBV5-1 to TRBJ2-3; 10 nucleotides line up with TRBD2. Germline CDR1 reads SGHRS; CDR2 reads YFSETQ. Unmatched junction bases numbered 4, after V lost 4 bases and J lost 2 bases. The CDR3 is 15 amino acids.

This clonotype was counted a few times. The CDR3 is CAWSVRRSSGRGGQFF. CDR3 DNA: TGTGCCTGGAGTGTACGGAGGTCTAGCGGGAGGGGTGGGCAGTTCTTC. The V call is TRBV30, the J call TRBJ2-1, with 12 bases lining up with TRBD2. This CDR3 is built from 16 residues. The V gene end was trimmed by 0 bases and the J gene end by 12 bases; junction bases not matched to a gene: 12. Germline V lookup: CDR1 GTSNPN, CDR2 SVGIG (reference sequence).

This clonotype was picked up one time. The chain joins TRBV12-3 or TRBV12-4 to TRBJ2-3; 7 bases are shared with TRBD2. The CDR3 consists of 14 residues. Losses at the gene ends were 5 bases for V and 5 bases for J; bases not matched to a gene: 7. CDR3 loop: CASSHQRGEDTQYF. The CDR3 nucleotides read TGTGCCAGCAGTCACCAACGGGGGGAAGATACGCAGTATTTT.

Ten or more counts support this clonotype. This chain connects TRBV29-1 to TRBJ2-5; D might be TRBD1 or TRBD2, each matching 6 bases. V was clipped by 1 base and J by 10 bases, with 16 bases between them. Germline CDR1 reads SQVTM; CDR2 reads ANQGSEA. The CDR3 sequence is 13 residues long. In nucleotides, the CDR3 is TGCAGCGTTGAAGTAGCCCCAAGGGGGGACCAGTACTTC. Translating gives CSVEVAPRGDQYF.

Only a few counts were recorded for this clonotype. The CDR3 region has the DNA TGCAGTGCCACATCCGGAGATACGCAGTATTTT. This encodes CSATSGDTQYF. This sequence joins TRBV20-1 and TRBJ2-3; D is uncertain. The CDR3 is made up of 11 amino acids. Trimming pared 6 bases from V and 5 bases from J, leaving 9 bases between. Germline loops: CDR1 DFQATT, CDR2 SNEGSKA (reference sequence).

This clonotype was detected ten times or more. The rearrangement links TRBV29-1 to TRBJ1-1; 10 bases map to TRBD1. Looked up from germline, CDR1 is SQVTM and CDR2 is ANQGSEA. The CDR3 consists of 13 residues. V shed 7 bases, J shed 4 bases, and the junction held 6 bases outside the gene matches. CDR3: CSAARQGATEAFF. The DNA of the CDR3 is TGCAGCGCCGCCAGACAGGGGGCCACTGAAGCTTTCTTT.

This clonotype was detected ten times or more. The J gene is TRBJ2-2, the V gene TRBV10-3, with TRBD2 identical over 13 bases. Unmatched junction bases numbered 4, after V lost 5 bases and J lost 7 bases. The CDR3 is 15 residues long. Looked up from germline, CDR1 is ENHRY and CDR2 is SYGVKD. The chain's CDR3 is CAISWTSGSNGELFF. The CDR3 nucleotides read TGTGCCATCAGTTGGACTAGCGGGAGTAACGGGGAGCTGTTTTTT.

This clonotype was picked up a small number of times. The chain employs TRBV24-1 and TRBJ2-1; unclear D gene. Trimming stripped 9 bases from V and 5 bases from J, with 7 bases between. Germline V gene data show CDR1 as KGHDR and CDR2 as SFDVKD. CDR3 size: 11 residues. The CDR3 sequence: CATGNNNEQFF. The CDR3 nucleotides read TGTGCCACCGGAAATAACAATGAGCAGTTCTTC.

This clonotype was observed many times. The chain joins TRBV12-3 or TRBV12-4 to TRBJ2-4; 7 bases match TRBD2. The CDR3 loop spans 16 amino acids. Germline trimming cut 5 bases from V and 9 bases from J; bases unmatched to any gene: 16. CDR3 loop: CASSASPGLISFIQYF. The CDR3 nucleotides read TGTGCCAGCAGTGCTTCCCCGGGACTAATTTCATTCATTCAGTACTTC.

This clonotype was picked up many times. The V call is TRBV11-3, the J call TRBJ2-3; 11 nucleotides align to TRBD2. The CDR3 is 15 residues long. V lost 1 base, J lost 5 bases, and 2 bases stayed unmatched. CDR1 and CDR2 (germline): SGHNT, YENEEA. This CDR3 is CASSLGLAGGDTQYF. The DNA for the CDR3 is TGTGCCAGCAGCTTAGGGCTAGCGGGAGGAGATACGCAGTATTTT.

This clonotype has just a few counts. J is TRBJ2-1 and V is TRBV7-2; 15 bases align to TRBD2. V gave up 10 bases and J gave up 4 bases; unmatched junction bases: 5. Germline V lookup: CDR1 SGHTA, CDR2 FQGNSA. The CDR3 spans 15 residues. The CDR3 region has the DNA TGTGCCACAGGACTAGCGGGAGGGAGGTACAATGAGCAGTTCTTC. This sequence encodes CATGLAGGRYNEQFF.

The rearrangement uses TRBV7-9 and TRBJ2-6; D may be TRBD1 (5 bases). Per the germline V gene, CDR1 is SEHNR and CDR2 is FQNEAQ (reference sequence). This CDR3 contains 17 residues. Trimming took 5 bases from V and 2 from J, leaving 16 bases between them. CDR3 nucleotide sequence: TGTGCCAGCAGCCCCAGGGCCCCAGGAGCTGGGGCCAACGTCCTGACTTTC. Amino acids: CASSPRAPGAGANVLTF.

The V and J genes are TRBV28 and TRBJ2-5, with unresolved D. V was pared by 2 bases and J by 3 bases, with 19 bases between. Germline assignment: CDR1 MDHEN and CDR2 SYDVKM. The CDR3 runs to 17 residues. The CDR3 region is CASSLGTDRFDKETQYF. The CDR3 region has the DNA TGTGCCAGCAGTTTAGGTACAGACCGTTTTGATAAAGAGACCCAGTACTTC.

This clonotype was seen at least ten times. V and J are TRBV5-1 and TRBJ2-7; 7 nucleotides align to TRBD1. Germline V lookup: CDR1 SGHRS, CDR2 YFSETQ. CDR3 length equals 16 residues. The V gene end was trimmed by 4 bases and the J gene end by 2 bases; junction bases not matched to a gene: 12. The CDR3, as DNA: TGCGCCAGCAGCCCGACCCCGGGACAGAAAACCTACGAGCAGTACTTC. Amino acids: CASSPTPGQKTYEQYF.

The sample holds a few counts of this clonotype. The chain combines TRBV15 with TRBJ2-3; 8 bases agree with TRBD2. Germline V lookup: CDR1 LNHNV, CDR2 YYDKDF (reference sequence). The CDR3 is 16 residues long. Unmatched junction bases numbered 3, after V lost 0 bases and J lost 1 base. The DNA of the CDR3 is TGTGCCACCAGCAGAGATCTACTAGCGGGCACAGATACGCAGTATTTT. Its translation is CATSRDLLAGTDTQYF.

The V call is TRBV15, the J call TRBJ2-2; D is ambiguous. The CDR3 consists of 13 residues. V lost 1 base and J 7 bases, leaving 7 bases between the germline ends. The V gene's germline CDR1 is LNHNV and CDR2 YYDKDF (reference sequence). The chain's CDR3 is CATSRVRHGELFF. CDR3 nucleotide sequence: TGTGCCACCAGCAGAGTTCGACACGGGGAGCTGTTTTTT.

This clonotype was detected ten times or more. The V call is TRBV5-1, the J call TRBJ2-7, with D unclear. V shed 0 bases and J shed 2 bases, with 12 bases lying between them. The CDR3 totals 15 residues. Germline V lookup: CDR1 SGHRS, CDR2 YFSETQ. CDR3 bases: TGCGCCAGCAGCTTGGCCCTCCAGGCCCCCTACGAGCAGTACTTC. Amino acid sequence: CASSLALQAPYEQYF.

This clonotype was recorded at least ten times. J is TRBJ1-4 and V is TRBV9, with TRBD1 identical over 10 bases. The CDR3 length is 15 residues. Germline CDR1 is SGDLS and CDR2 is YYNGEE. The V and J ends lost 0 bases and 8 bases, in that order; junction bases with no gene match: 4. The CDR3 here is CASSVDGTGAEKLFF. The CDR3 DNA reads as TGTGCCAGCAGCGTAGACGGGACAGGGGCGGAAAAACTGTTTTTT.

This clonotype was counted only a few times. The rearrangement links TRBV12-3 or TRBV12-4 to TRBJ2-7, with 11 bases matching TRBD2. This CDR3 spans 17 amino acids. Trimming cost V 4 bases and J 4 bases; bases outside gene matches: 12. In DNA form, the CDR3 reads TGTGCCAGCAGTTACGAACTAGCGGGAGAGCCTGTGTACGAGCAGTACTTC. Protein sequence: CASSYELAGEPVYEQYF.

The sample holds many counts of this clonotype. The rearrangement links TRBV28 to TRBJ2-3; 8 positions agree with TRBD2. Germline loops: CDR1 MDHEN, CDR2 SYDVKM. The V and J ends lost 6 bases and 8 bases, in that order; junction bases with no gene match: 10. CDR3 length: 14 residues. This chain's CDR3 is CASRNTGLEGTQYF. The CDR3 DNA is TGTGCCAGCAGAAACACGGGACTAGAGGGTACGCAGTATTTT.

The chain uses TRBV7-3 and TRBJ2-7, with a tentative D call TRBD2 (6 bases). Germline-derived CDR1 and CDR2 are SGHTA and FQGTGA. CDR3 length: 16 amino acids. V lost 5 bases and J lost 3, with 20 bases in between. CDR3 DNA sequence: TGTGCCAGCAGCCCGCGCCCCGGGACTTACTTCTACGAGCAGTACTTC. This encodes CASSPRPGTYFYEQYF.

V usage is TRBV18 and J usage is TRBJ2-1; 8 bases match TRBD2. J was trimmed by 2 bases and V by 4 bases; bases with no gene match: 7. The CDR3 consists of 16 residues. In germline, CDR1 is KGHSH, CDR2 LQKENI. As DNA, the CDR3 is TGTGCCAGCTCACTGCGCACTAGCGGTACCTACAATGAGCAGTTCTTC. Its protein product is CASSLRTSGTYNEQFF.

This clonotype was observed at least ten times. CDR3 residues: CAISPGTATNEKLFF. CDR3 coding DNA: TGTGCCATCAGCCCAGGGACAGCAACTAATGAAAAACTGTTTTTT. The V and J genes are TRBV10-3 and TRBJ1-4, with 7 bases matching TRBD1. The CDR3 length is 15 residues. The ends lost 6 bases at V and 0 bases at J; junction bases unmatched: 4. Germline CDR1 ENHRY, CDR2 SYGVKD.